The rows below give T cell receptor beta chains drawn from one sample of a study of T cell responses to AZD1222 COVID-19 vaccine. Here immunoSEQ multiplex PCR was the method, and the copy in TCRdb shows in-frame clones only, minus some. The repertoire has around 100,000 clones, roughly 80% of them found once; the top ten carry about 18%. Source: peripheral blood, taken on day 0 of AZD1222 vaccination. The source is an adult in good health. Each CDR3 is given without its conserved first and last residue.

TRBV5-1,ASSLGGSRSGDEQF
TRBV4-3,ASSQDEGGLNTEAF
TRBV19,ASSMANNYGYT
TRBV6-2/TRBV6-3,ASSYRGGWTYEQY
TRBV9,ASSDGTGGNEKLF
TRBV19,ASSILAISYNEQF
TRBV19,ASSPQGARTDTQY
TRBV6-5,ASSLILDQPQH
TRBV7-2,ASSLEDGERWYEQY
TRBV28,ASRRGGRTNEKLF
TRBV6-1,ASSEAQVGVVRNTEAF
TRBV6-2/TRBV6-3,ASSFLGTRGNTEAF
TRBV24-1,ATSGTGAGTTYNEQF
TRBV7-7,ASSLSSGNTIY
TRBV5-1,ASRLTSGSTGELF
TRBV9,ASSLGTVTGNTIY
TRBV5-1,ASSLAGGSGNTIY
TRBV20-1,SAVDTEAF
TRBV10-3,AISPDGKSTGELF
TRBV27,ASSLGAWGTEAF
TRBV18,ASSLRDRAGYT
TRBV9,ASSVSGGAFNEQF
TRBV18,ASSAGDRGLDEQF
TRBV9,ASSPGTSAPYNEQF
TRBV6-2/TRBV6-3,ASSYPTSGGSYEQY
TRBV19,ASRRTSGYQETQY
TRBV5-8,ASSLRAFNYGYT
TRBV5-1,ASSLTPSNTEAF
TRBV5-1,ASSIGQAADREKLF
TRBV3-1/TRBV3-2,ASSPKAQSNQPQH
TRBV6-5,ASSSRTAGELF
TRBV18,ASSPWALGGTDTQY
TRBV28,ASSLTGALNTEAF
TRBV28,ASSLGQGLRRTEAF
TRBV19,ASSIPFVGPSNQPQH
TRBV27,ATPRTGSSEKLF
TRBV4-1,ASSQGPSGFETQY
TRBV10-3,AISVRTSTDTQY
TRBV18,ASSPGGANEKLF
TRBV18,ASSPFETGYEQF
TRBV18,ASSPGGARTEAF